These T cell receptor beta chains were read from a single sample in a study of blood T cell repertoires in COVID-19. The protocol was immunoSEQ multiplex PCR, while the TCRdb copy is restricted to in-frame clones and leaves out a portion. This sample yields about 200,000 clones, of which roughly nine tenths are seen a single time; 20% to 25% belongs to the top ten. Sample: peripheral blood. The receptors derive from a man in his 60s with active or convalescent COVID-19. CDR3s include the opening cysteine and the closing phenylalanine or tryptophan. The order of the fields is clone size, J gene, V gene, D gene, CDR3 protein, CDR3 DNA. D genes are given only for firm matches. Some rows mark clone size as missing; the rest say once, few, many or name a class of expanded clone.

>once|TRBJ1-2|TRBV5-6|NA
CASRRSGMRNYGYTF
TGTGCCAGCAGACGTTCAGGGATGCGTAACTATGGCTACACCTTC
>NA|TRBJ2-7|TRBV30|NA
CAWSDTYEQYF
TGTGCCTGGAGTGATACCTACGAGCAGTACTTC
>NA|TRBJ1-1|TRBV7-2|TRBD1
CASSMYRGREAFF
TGTGCCAGCAGCATGTACAGGGGGCGTGAAGCTTTCTTT
>NA|TRBJ1-6|TRBV12-3/TRBV12-4|NA
CASSLVGGSPLHF
TGTGCCAGCAGTTTAGTGGGGGGTTCACCCCTCCACTTT
>NA|TRBJ2-1|TRBV5-6|TRBD2
CASSLGSGGSGSYNEQFF
TGTGCCAGCAGCTTGGGTAGCGGGGGGTCAGGCTCCTACAATGAGCAGTTCTTC
>NA|TRBJ1-1|TRBV5-1|NA
CASSWGGRNTEAFF
TGCGCCAGCAGCTGGGGGGGACGGAACACTGAAGCTTTCTTT
>NA|TRBJ2-1|TRBV5-4|TRBD2
CASSLMPTLPGLAGSNEQFF
TGTGCCAGCAGCTTGATGCCGACACTTCCGGGACTAGCGGGGAGCAATGAGCAGTTCTTC
>once|TRBJ2-5|TRBV7-9|NA
CASSSQETQYF
TGTGCCAGCAGTTCACAGGAGACCCAGTACTTC
>NA|TRBJ2-3|TRBV9|NA
CASSVALDTDTQYF
TGTGCCAGCAGCGTAGCGCTAGACACAGATACGCAGTATTTT
>NA|TRBJ2-1|TRBV3-1/TRBV3-2|TRBD2
CASSQVAGTEQFF
TGTGCCAGCAGCCAAGTAGCGGGTACCGAGCAGTTCTTC
>NA|TRBJ1-5|TRBV28|TRBD1
CASGTGNQPQHF
TGTGCCAGTGGGACAGGGAATCAGCCCCAGCATTTT
>once|TRBJ2-6|TRBV6-2/TRBV6-3|NA
CASSSAVSGANVLTF
TGTGCCAGCAGTTCCGCAGTGTCTGGGGCCAACGTCCTGACTTTC
>NA|TRBJ1-6|TRBV11-2|TRBD1
CASSPRTGWDSPLHF
TGTGCCAGCAGCCCTCGGACAGGGTGGGATTCACCCCTCCACTTT
>few|TRBJ2-5|TRBV7-9|NA
CASSPGETQYF
TGTGCCAGCAGCCCCGGAGAGACCCAGTACTTC
>few|TRBJ1-3|TRBV7-2|NA
CASSPHRGSSGNTIYF
TGTGCCAGCAGCCCACACCGTGGGAGCTCTGGAAACACCATATATTTT
>NA|TRBJ2-5|TRBV6-5|NA
CASSQVGGETQYF
TGTGCCAGCAGCCAAGTCGGGGGAGAGACCCAGTACTTC
>NA|TRBJ1-2|TRBV27|NA
CASSLWAQGGYTF
TGTGCCAGCAGTTTATGGGCCCAGGGTGGCTACACCTTC
>NA|TRBJ2-5|TRBV2|TRBD2
CASSTTSGLGETQYF
TGTGCCAGCAGTACGACTAGCGGGCTGGGGGAGACCCAGTACTTC
>NA|TRBJ1-2|TRBV7-9|NA
CASSVDSSYGYTF
TGTGCCAGCAGCGTGGACAGTTCTTACGGCTACACCTTC
>NA|TRBJ1-4|TRBV5-4|NA
CAFRDAGEGEKLFF
TGTGCCTTCCGAGATGCGGGGGAGGGAGAAAAACTGTTTTTT
>NA|TRBJ1-1|TRBV5-1|TRBD1
CASSLDQGAGEAFF
TGCGCCAGCAGCTTGGATCAGGGGGCAGGTGAAGCTTTCTTT
>NA|TRBJ1-6|TRBV7-9|TRBD1
CASSRGQGAINSPLHF
TGTGCCAGCAGCCGCGGACAGGGAGCGATAAATTCACCCCTCCACTTT
>NA|TRBJ2-5|TRBV18|NA
CASSLRGETQYF
TGTGCCAGCTCCCTCAGGGGTGAGACCCAGTACTTC
>NA|TRBJ1-1|TRBV7-2|TRBD1
CASSLVGTGGAEAFF
TGTGCCAGCAGCTTAGTTGGGACAGGGGGAGCTGAAGCTTTCTTT
>NA|TRBJ2-5|TRBV6-1|TRBD1
CASSESGGETQYF
TGTGCCAGCAGTGAATCAGGGGGAGAGACCCAGTACTTC
>NA|TRBJ1-5|TRBV18|TRBD1
CASSSQGTARPQHF
TGTGCCAGCTCATCACAAGGGACAGCTCGGCCCCAGCATTTT
>NA|TRBJ2-1|TRBV29-1|TRBD1
CSVDRGLDEQFF
TGCAGCGTAGACAGGGGGCTCGATGAGCAGTTCTTC
>NA|TRBJ1-1|TRBV19|TRBD1
CASKGANTEAFF
TGTGCCAGCAAGGGGGCGAACACTGAAGCTTTCTTT
>NA|TRBJ1-2|TRBV5-1|NA
CASSLFRDYGYTF
TGCGCCAGCAGCTTGTTCAGGGACTATGGCTACACCTTC
>NA|TRBJ2-5|TRBV19|TRBD1
CASRYRDRVQETQYF
TGTGCCAGTCGATACCGGGACAGGGTCCAAGAGACCCAGTACTTC
>NA|TRBJ2-3|TRBV9|TRBD2
CASSADQRGGRADTQYF
TGTGCCAGCAGCGCGGACCAGCGGGGGGGCAGGGCAGATACGCAGTATTTT
>NA|TRBJ2-1|TRBV21-1|NA
CASGGPGNNEQFF
TGTGCCAGCGGGGGCCCGGGTAACAATGAGCAGTTCTTC
>NA|TRBJ2-3|TRBV11-2|TRBD2
CASSLGAGGPTDTQYF
TGTGCCAGCAGCTTAGGAGCGGGGGGGCCAACAGATACGCAGTATTTT
>NA|TRBJ1-2|TRBV23-1|NA
CASSQRGLGGYTF
TGCGCCAGCAGTCAAAGGGGTTTGGGTGGCTACACCTTC
>NA|TRBJ2-3|TRBV5-1|TRBD1
CASSNGDRVTDTQYF
TGCGCCAGCAGTAACGGGGACAGAGTTACAGATACGCAGTATTTT
>NA|TRBJ2-1|TRBV13|NA
CASGRYWGRNEQFF
TGTGCCAGTGGACGTTATTGGGGGAGGAATGAGCAGTTCTTC
>NA|TRBJ1-5|TRBV19|NA
CATSRGNQPQHF
TGTGCCACCTCCCGGGGAAATCAGCCCCAGCATTTT
>NA|TRBJ1-2|TRBV2|NA
CASRYSGGTNYGYTF
TGTGCCAGCAGATATTCAGGAGGAACTAACTATGGCTACACCTTC
>NA|TRBJ1-2|TRBV20-1|TRBD1
CSAGTVYGYTF
TGCAGTGCCGGGACAGTCTATGGTTACACCTTC
>many|TRBJ2-5|TRBV5-1|NA
CASSQPGGLETQYF
TGCGCCAGCAGCCAACCGGGGGGCCTGGAGACCCAGTACTTC
>NA|TRBJ2-2|TRBV3-1/TRBV3-2|TRBD1
CASSQDVIGQGPRTGELFF
TGTGCCAGCAGCCAAGATGTGATCGGACAGGGTCCGAGGACCGGGGAGCTGTTTTTT
>NA|TRBJ2-3|TRBV6-5|TRBD2
CASIGLAGGTDTQYF
TGTGCCAGCATTGGACTAGCGGGGGGCACAGATACGCAGTATTTT
>few|TRBJ1-5|TRBV6-2/TRBV6-3|NA
CASSSFQGYQPQHF
TGTGCCAGCAGCTCTTTCCAGGGGTATCAGCCCCAGCATTTT
>once|TRBJ2-7|TRBV5-1|NA
CASSLGTSNSYEQYF
TGCGCCAGCTCCCTTGGGACAAGTAACTCCTACGAGCAGTACTTC
>NA|TRBJ2-7|TRBV15|TRBD2
CATSREGLAGGFSSYEQYF
TGTGCCACCAGCAGAGAGGGTCTGGCGGGGGGATTCAGCTCCTACGAGCAGTACTTC
>NA|TRBJ2-5|TRBV6-5|NA
CASGRPGVGETQYF
TGTGCCAGCGGAAGGCCGGGTGTAGGAGAGACCCAGTACTTC
>NA|TRBJ1-2|TRBV3-1/TRBV3-2|NA
CASSQGQASRYGYTF
TGTGCCAGCAGCCAAGGACAGGCCTCTAGATATGGCTACACCTTC
>NA|TRBJ1-1|TRBV29-1|TRBD1
CSVDHPGTGVNTEAFF
TGCAGCGTTGACCACCCCGGGACAGGGGTTAACACTGAAGCTTTCTTT
>NA|TRBJ1-5|TRBV19|NA
CASSRGQLRNSNQPQHF
TGTGCCAGTAGTCGGGGACAACTAAGGAATAGCAATCAGCCCCAGCATTTT
>NA|TRBJ2-3|TRBV7-9|NA
CASSLGQGADTQYF
TGTGCCAGCAGCTTAGGTCAGGGCGCGGATACGCAGTATTTT
>once|TRBJ2-3|TRBV2|TRBD2
CASSHTSGSTDTQYF
TGTGCCAGCAGTCACACTAGCGGATCTACAGATACGCAGTATTTT
>NA|TRBJ1-4|TRBV4-1|TRBD1
CASSQPAGGPNEKLFF
TGCGCCAGCAGCCAGCCCGCAGGGGGCCCTAATGAAAAACTGTTTTTT
>NA|TRBJ2-1|TRBV23-1|TRBD2
CASSQSLGGSGIALAGNPNEQFF
TGCGCCAGCAGTCAATCGTTAGGGGGGTCCGGGATAGCTCTAGCGGGGAATCCCAATGAGCAGTTCTTC
>NA|TRBJ2-7|TRBV21-1|NA
CASTPGAAFYEQYF
TGTGCCAGCACCCCAGGGGCAGCATTCTACGAGCAGTACTTC
>NA|TRBJ2-5|TRBV4-1|TRBD2
CASSLTPSGVQETQYF
TGCGCCAGCAGCCTCACACCTAGCGGGGTCCAAGAGACCCAGTACTTC